The 8 T cell receptor beta chains given below trace back to one sample, sequenced in a study of CD8+ T cells in alopecia areata. Treatment meaning: oral pan-JAK inhibitor, 5-10 mg twice daily. RNA extraction and reverse transcription yielded cDNA as sequencing template. Measured with immunoSEQ multiplex PCR; TCRdb has only the in-frame clones, and not every one. The repertoire has 130,000 or so clones, around 63% of them found once; the top ten carry 5% to 7%. This specimen consisted of CD4+ T cells sorted from blood, obtained at week 4, from a patient treated with tofacitinib. The receptors stem from a human donor with alopecia areata.

This clone was seen a handful of times. V usage is TRBV4-1 and J usage is TRBJ2-7; 14 bases are shared with TRBD2. Germline V lookup: CDR1 MGHRA, CDR2 YSYEKL. The V gene end was trimmed by 5 bases and the J gene end by 3 bases; junction bases not matched to a gene: 3. The CDR3 is 15 residues long. CDR3 nucleotides: TGCGCCAGCAGCGAGGGACTAGCGGGGGTCTACGAGCAGTACTTC. Protein: CASSEGLAGVYEQYF.

The chain is built from TRBV20-1 and TRBJ1-2, with D maybe TRBD1 (5 bases). Germline V gives CDR1 DFQATT, CDR2 SNEGSKA (reference sequence). The CDR3 runs 11 residues. The CDR3 is CSRGLNYGYTF. In nucleotides, the CDR3 is TGCAGCCGGGGCCTTAACTATGGCTACACCTTC.

V usage is TRBV5-1 and J usage is TRBJ1-2; D is undetermined. The CDR3 contains 12 residues. Germline V gene lookup returns CDR1 SGHRS and CDR2 YFSETQ. Trimming stripped 4 bases from V and 1 base from J, with 5 bases between. The CDR3 DNA reads as TGCGCCAGCAGCCCCGATAACTATGGCTACACCTTC. This sequence encodes CASSPDNYGYTF.

This chain uses TRBV29-1 with TRBJ2-7; the match to TRBD1 covers 10 bases. The CDR3 totals 15 residues. Germline V CDR1 and CDR2: SQVTM, ANQGSEA. After removal of 7 bases from V and 3 bases from J, the junction contained 12 bases not matched to a gene. In DNA, the CDR3 is TGCAGCGCCACCACCGGGACAGGGGCATTCTACGAGCAGTACTTC. This sequence encodes CSATTGTGAFYEQYF.

The chain joins TRBV7-2 to TRBJ2-2; D perhaps matches TRBD2 (6 bases). CDR1 and CDR2 from the germline V gene are SGHTA and FQGNSA. The germline V and J ends were trimmed by 3 bases and 4 bases, with 12 bases remaining between them. This CDR3 region has 15 residues. Written as DNA, the CDR3 is TGTGCCAGCAGCTTTGGCGGGATCGGCACCGGGGAGCTGTTTTTT. Residues: CASSFGGIGTGELFF.

The chain links TRBV9 to TRBJ1-1; maybe TRBD1 (5 bases). This CDR3 is 14 amino acids long. Germline V lookup: CDR1 SGDLS, CDR2 YYNGEE. V lost 0 bases, J lost 10 bases, and 16 bases lay in between. CDR3: CASSVAEGQRGAFF. CDR3 sequence (DNA): TGTGCCAGCAGCGTAGCCGAGGGCCAGAGGGGAGCTTTCTTT.

The chain's CDR3 is CAISGASGPYEQYF. The DNA of the CDR3 is TGTGCCATCAGTGGGGCTAGCGGGCCTTACGAGCAGTACTTC. J is TRBJ2-7 and V is TRBV10-3; 8 nucleotides align to TRBD2. This CDR3 spans 14 amino acids. Germline CDR1 reads ENHRY; CDR2 reads SYGVKD. The ends lost 4 bases at V and 4 bases at J; junction bases unmatched: 6.

V gene TRBV30 combines with J gene TRBJ2-7; 9 bases map to TRBD2. This CDR3 spans 17 amino acids. The trim removed 2 bases at V and 7 bases at J, leaving 18 bases unmatched. Germline values: CDR1 GTSNPN, CDR2 SVGIG (reference sequence). This CDR3 is CAWSTLRSASGIWEQYF. The CDR3 bases are TGTGCCTGGAGTACCCTAAGGTCGGCTAGCGGGATCTGGGAGCAGTACTTC.